This entry lists 10 T cell receptor beta chains sequenced from one sample in a study of control samples from healthy donors and cancer patients. Profiled with immunoSEQ multiplex PCR; TCRdb holds only in-frame clones, not every one. The sample shows roughly 190,000 clones, roughly nine tenths of them seen only once. Sequenced input: blood. Source of these receptors: a young woman in good health.

The chain employs TRBV18 and TRBJ2-5; D remains ambiguous. V lost 2 bases to trimming and J lost 3 bases, with 7 bases between them. CDR1 and CDR2 (germline): KGHSH, LQKENI. The CDR3 extends over 13 amino acids. The chain's CDR3 is CASSPRVEETQYF. The CDR3 nucleotides are TGTGCCAGCTCACCAAGGGTAGAAGAGACCCAGTACTTC.

About this clone itself: The same CDR3 also results from other DNA sequences found in this sample. The genes are TRBV5-1 and TRBJ1-4; possibly TRBD1 for D (6 bases). The V gene's germline CDR1 is SGHRS and CDR2 YFSETQ. Trimming took off 0 bases at V and 8 bases at J, with 14 bases between the two ends. The CDR3 consists of 15 residues. This CDR3 is CASSLARGAGEKLFF. CDR3 DNA: TGCGCCAGCAGCTTGGCGCGGGGGGCAGGAGAAAAACTGTTTTTT.

This clone was counted once. J is TRBJ1-6 and V is TRBV2; D may be TRBD1 (6 bases). Germline V lookup: CDR1 SNHLY, CDR2 FYNNEI. The CDR3 sequence is 14 residues long. V lost 4 bases and J lost 7, with 11 bases in between. As DNA, the CDR3 is TGTGCCAGCAGTGGCCAGGACAGAAATTCACCCCTCCACTTT. Protein product: CASSGQDRNSPLHF.

The chain recombines TRBV7-9 with TRBJ1-3, with 7 bases lining up with TRBD1. J lost 0 bases, V lost 7 bases, and 3 bases had no gene match. The CDR3 is made up of 14 amino acids. Germline V gene sequence: CDR1 SEHNR, CDR2 FQNEAQ (reference sequence). CDR3 amino acids: CASTPGGSGNTIYF. The CDR3 DNA sequence: TGTGCCAGCACTCCAGGGGGCTCTGGAAACACCATATATTTT.

The chain employs TRBV2 and TRBJ1-6; no reliable D call. This CDR3 is 15 amino acids long. Trimming left V 3 bases short and J 0 bases short, with 6 bases between. Germline V CDR1 and CDR2: SNHLY, FYNNEI. CDR3 DNA: TGTGCCAGCAGTGAGGAGAGCTCCTATAATTCACCCCTCCACTTT. This sequence encodes CASSEESSYNSPLHF.

The CDR3 spells CASRTTMNTEAFF. CDR3 nucleotide sequence: TGTGCCAGCAGGACAACCATGAACACTGAAGCTTTCTTT. The chain couples TRBV6-5 to TRBJ1-1; D remains ambiguous. CDR1 is MNHEY and CDR2 is SVGAGI in the germline V gene. V lost 6 bases and J lost 0, with 8 bases in between. The CDR3 contains 13 residues.

The V gene is TRBV13, the J gene TRBJ1-1; tentatively, D is TRBD1 (6 bases). V was shortened by 3 bases and J by 4 bases, with 12 bases between the two germline ends. This CDR3 is 14 amino acids long. Germline V CDR1 and CDR2: PRHDT, FYEKMQ (reference sequence). The CDR3 DNA is TGTGCCAGCAGCTTTGAACAGGGCGGCACTGAAGCTTTCTTT. This translates into CASSFEQGGTEAFF.

This clone has a handful of counts. Different DNA sequences within this sample yield the same CDR3. The chain links TRBV7-9 to TRBJ2-1; TRBD2 agrees at 11 bases. J lost 4 bases, V lost 1 base, and 0 bases had no gene match. Germline loops: CDR1 SEHNR, CDR2 FQNEAQ (reference sequence). CDR3 length: 15 amino acids. The CDR3 coding sequence is TGTGCCAGCAGCTTAGGACTAGCGGGATACAATGAGCAGTTCTTC. As protein: CASSLGLAGYNEQFF.

V usage is TRBV28 and J usage is TRBJ2-7; D is perhaps TRBD1 (5 bases). The CDR3 is made up of 12 amino acids. Germline values: CDR1 MDHEN, CDR2 SYDVKM. V was shortened by 3 bases and J by 3 bases, with 6 bases between the two germline ends. The CDR3 sequence: CASSFRGYEQYF. The DNA for the CDR3 is TGTGCCAGCAGTTTTAGGGGCTACGAGCAGTACTTC. The full variable domain, in which reference TRBV28 and TRBJ2-7 provide the parts outside the CDR3, is DVKVTQSSRYLVKRTGEKVFLECVQDMDHENMFWYRQDPGLGLRLIYFSYDVKMKEKGDIPEGYSVSREKKERFSLILESASTNQTSMYLCASSFRGYEQYFGPGTRLTVT.

The chain combines TRBV3-1 (or the pseudogene TRBV3-2) with TRBJ2-5, with D tentatively TRBD1 or TRBD2 (5 bases each). Germline V gene sequence: CDR1 LGHDT, CDR2 YNNKEL (reference sequence). The CDR3 length is 14 residues. V lost 5 bases and J 3 bases, leaving 13 bases between the germline ends. The CDR3 is CASSAGTIKETQYF. The CDR3, as DNA: TGTGCCAGCAGCGCCGGGACGATTAAAGAGACCCAGTACTTC.